These 24 T cell receptor beta chains were all obtained from the same sample, sequenced in a study of blood T cell repertoires in COVID-19. Method: immunoSEQ multiplex PCR; TCRdb's copy keeps in-frame clones and lacks some. The repertoire includes some 100,000 clones, around nine tenths of them detected once, and 10% sits in the top ten. Sequencing used peripheral blood. All receptors come from a man in his fifties or sixties with acute or convalescent COVID-19.

The rearrangement links TRBV9 to TRBJ2-2; 8 nucleotides match TRBD2. V gave up 5 bases and J gave up 6 bases; unmatched junction bases: 12. CDR1 is SGDLS and CDR2 is YYNGEE in the germline V gene. CDR3 length: 16 amino acids. The CDR3: CASREPGLEGAGELFF. The DNA for the CDR3 is TGTGCCAGCAGAGAACCGGGACTAGAGGGCGCCGGGGAGCTGTTTTTT.

The V and J genes are TRBV29-1 and TRBJ2-7; 8 nucleotides align to TRBD2. CDR3 size: 13 residues. J was trimmed by 7 bases and V by 7 bases; bases with no gene match: 12. Germline CDR1 and CDR2: SQVTM and ANQGSEA. The CDR3 nucleotides are TGCAGCGCCTCGGGGGGGCGGGCGAGGGAGCAGTACTTC. As protein: CSASGGRAREQYF.

The chain recombines TRBV21-1 with TRBJ1-1; whether TRBD1, the table's D call, matches the DNA was not checked. TRBV21-1 is deemed a pseudogene. The CDR3 has 16 amino acids. This chain's CDR3 is CASSKPLRQGASEAFF. The CDR3 DNA reads TGTGCCAGCAGCAAACCCCTCCGACAGGGGGCCTCTGAAGCTTTCTTT.

V and J are TRBV12-5 and TRBJ2-7, with 10 bases lining up with TRBD1. Trimming at V came to 0 bases and at J to 2 bases, leaving 13 bases not matched to a gene. This CDR3 has 19 amino acids. From germline, CDR1 is LGHNT and CDR2 FRNRAP. CDR3 sequence (DNA): TGTGCTAGTGGTTTGGTGTGGTTGGGACAGGGGTTGTTGGCCTACGAGCAGTACTTC. Translation: CASGLVWLGQGLLAYEQYF.

The chain couples TRBV11-1 to TRBJ1-5, with TRBD1 matching 10 bases. CDR1 SGHAT and CDR2 FQDESV come from the germline V gene (reference sequence). The CDR3 is 16 amino acids. V lost 8 bases and J lost 7; bases outside the gene matches: 14. CDR3: CASYGRRGQGVQPQHF. In DNA, the CDR3 is TGTGCCAGCTACGGACGGAGAGGACAGGGGGTGCAGCCCCAGCATTTT.

The V gene is TRBV5-6, the J gene TRBJ1-1, with 7 bases aligning to TRBD1. The CDR3 covers 14 residues. The germline V gene encodes CDR1 SGHDT and CDR2 YYEEEE. The V segment lost 2 bases and the J segment 2 bases; nucleotides outside the gene matches: 3. CDR3 loop: CASSFPGGNTEAFF. The DNA of the CDR3 is TGTGCCAGCAGCTTCCCAGGGGGAAACACTGAAGCTTTCTTT.

This chain links TRBV4-2 with TRBJ2-1; TRBD2 might be the D (5 bases). This CDR3 has 15 residues. V dropped 1 base and J dropped 0 bases, with 7 bases sitting between them. Germline V gene data show CDR1 as LGHNA and CDR2 as YNFKEQ. The CDR3 sequence: CASSQGLSSYNEQFF. The CDR3 nucleotides are TGTGCCAGCAGCCAAGGACTAAGCTCCTACAATGAGCAGTTCTTC.

In its sample, this clone was seen once. The CDR3 loop reads CASSKVSSYNSPLHF. The CDR3 coding sequence is TGTGCCAGCAGCAAAGTTAGCTCCTATAATTCACCCCTCCACTTT. This chain uses TRBV21-1 with TRBJ1-6. TRBV21-1 is a pseudogene locus. The CDR3 runs to 15 residues.

V is TRBV28 and J is TRBJ1-3; unclear D gene. CDR1 is MDHEN and CDR2 is SYDVKM in the germline V gene. The CDR3 spans 12 residues. Trimming took 7 bases from V and 2 from J, leaving 6 bases between them. The CDR3 nucleotides read TGTGCCAGCACCCGGGCTGGAAACACCATATATTTT. Protein: CASTRAGNTIYF.

The chain recombines TRBV18 with TRBJ2-5; no clear D gene. The CDR3 length is 10 residues. Germline V lookup: CDR1 KGHSH, CDR2 LQKENI. V dropped 5 bases and J dropped 5 bases, with 3 bases sitting between them. CDR3 sequence: CASSEETQYF. The CDR3 nucleotides are TGTGCCAGCTCAGAGGAGACCCAGTACTTC. Drawing the rest from reference TRBV18 and TRBJ2-5, the complete variable domain is NAGVMQNPRHLVRRRGQEARLRCSPMKGHSHVYWYRQLPEEGLKFMVYLQKENIIDESGMPKERFSAEFPKEGPSILRIQQVVRGDSAAYFCASSEETQYFGPGTRLLVL.

The V call is TRBV14, the J call TRBJ1-2; D is uncertain. Per germline, CDR1 SGHDN and CDR2 FVKESK. Trimming cost V 3 bases and J 4 bases, with 15 bases left between them. The CDR3 has 15 residues. CDR3 DNA: TGTGCCAGCAGCCACCGGAGGGATGGGCTCTATGGCTACACCTTC. This codes for CASSHRRDGLYGYTF.

This chain joins TRBV27 and TRBJ2-1; 14 nucleotides match TRBD2. Germline lookup yields CDR1 MNHEY and CDR2 SMNVEV (reference sequence). V lost 5 bases, J lost 15 bases, and 27 bases stayed unmatched. CDR3 length: 20 amino acids. Here the CDR3 reads CASSLRDRGLIGTSGSKRFF. CDR3 coding DNA: TGTGCCAGCAGTCTCCGGGACAGGGGGCTTATTGGGACTAGCGGGAGTAAGAGGTTCTTC.

The chain combines TRBV6-5 with TRBJ1-6; D not resolved. Germline V gene data show CDR1 as MNHEY and CDR2 as SVGAGI. The CDR3 length is 13 residues. V shed 8 bases and J shed 5 bases, with 10 bases lying between them. The CDR3 DNA sequence: TGTGCCAGCGCCTCGGGAGATAATTCACCCCTCCACTTT. Its protein is CASASGDNSPLHF.

The V gene is TRBV5-5, the J gene TRBJ2-2, with TRBD1 matching 10 bases. After removal of 3 bases from V and 4 bases from J, the junction contained 6 bases not matched to a gene. This CDR3 has 16 amino acids. The germline V gene encodes CDR1 SGHKS and CDR2 YYEKEE (reference sequence). The CDR3 DNA reads TGTGCCAGCAGCTGGGACAGGGGACTCGTCACCGGGGAGCTGTTTTTT. It specifies CASSWDRGLVTGELFF.

J is TRBJ2-1 and V is TRBV12-3 or TRBV12-4; 14 bases are a match to TRBD2. V shed 6 bases and J 13 bases; nucleotides not matched to a gene: 5. The CDR3 runs to 13 residues. In DNA, the CDR3 is TGTGCCAGCAGGGGGACTAGCGGGAGTTTCCAGTTCTTC. Translating it yields CASRGTSGSFQFF.

The V call is TRBV5-1, the J call TRBJ1-1; possible D gene TRBD1, 6 bases. Germline V gene lookup returns CDR1 SGHRS and CDR2 YFSETQ. V lost 4 bases and J 1 base, leaving 14 bases between the germline ends. The CDR3 is made up of 15 amino acids. This CDR3 reads CASSGLDRQNTEAFF. In DNA, the CDR3 is TGCGCCAGCAGCGGACTGGACAGACAGAACACTGAAGCTTTCTTT.

The chain couples TRBV29-1 to TRBJ1-1; tentative D call: TRBD1 (5 bases). Trimming shortened V by 2 bases and J by 0 bases, and 10 bases separated the two germline ends. CDR1 is SQVTM, CDR2 ANQGSEA, per germline. This CDR3 spans 14 amino acids. This CDR3 reads CSVESWGLNTEAFF. DNA for the CDR3: TGCAGCGTTGAATCTTGGGGCCTGAACACTGAAGCTTTCTTT.

The CDR3 region is CASSFWGTQGHGYTF. CDR3 sequence (DNA): TGTGCCAGCAGTTTTTGGGGTACACAGGGGCATGGCTACACCTTC. The chain carries TRBV27 and TRBJ1-2, with TRBD1 matching 7 bases. The germline V gene has CDR1 MNHEY and CDR2 SMNVEV (reference sequence). The CDR3 is made up of 15 amino acids. Trimming cost V 3 bases and J 6 bases; bases outside gene matches: 10.

The chain couples TRBV28 to TRBJ1-1; TRBD1 matches at 9 bases. J was trimmed by 5 bases and V by 7 bases; bases with no gene match: 11. The germline CDR1 and CDR2 sequences are MDHEN and SYDVKM. The CDR3 sequence is 15 residues long. CDR3 DNA: TGTGCCAGCAACGCCGGGACAGGGAGTGGTACTGAAGCTTTCTTT. It is translated as CASNAGTGSGTEAFF. Complete variable domain (other parts from reference TRBV28 and TRBJ1-1): DVKVTQSSRYLVKRTGEKVFLECVQDMDHENMFWYRQDPGLGLRLIYFSYDVKMKEKGDIPEGYSVSREKKERFSLILESASTNQTSMYLCASNAGTGSGTEAFFGQGTRLTVV.

The chain employs TRBV7-8 and TRBJ1-5, with D possibly being TRBD1 (5 bases). CDR3 length: 14 residues. Germline-derived CDR1 and CDR2 are SGHVS and FQNEAQ. With 0 bases removed from V and 2 bases from J, the gap between germline ends came to 5 bases. The CDR3 coding sequence is TGTGCCAGCAGCTTAGCAGGGGGCAATCAGCCCCAGCATTTT. Protein: CASSLAGGNQPQHF.

This chain links TRBV12-2 with TRBJ2-5; the D call in the table, TRBD2, was not verified against the DNA. TRBV12-2 is a listed pseudogene. CDR3 size: 17 residues. CDR3 nucleotide sequence: TGTGCAAGTCGCTTAGAGGGTAGCGGGAGTTACCAAGAGACCCAGTACTTC. Protein: CASRLEGSGSYQETQYF.

The chain is built from TRBV4-1 and TRBJ1-6; no clear D gene. CDR3 length: 12 amino acids. The germline CDR1 and CDR2 sequences are MGHRA and YSYEKL. Trimming removed 0 bases from V and 13 bases from J, with 7 bases in between. The CDR3 nucleotides are TGCGCCAGCAGCCAAGAGGCCGGGCCCCTCCACTTT. It codes for CASSQEAGPLHF.

This sequence joins TRBV11-2 and TRBJ1-1; 7 bases are shared with TRBD1. The CDR3 loop spans 17 amino acids. Trimming took 6 bases from V and 1 from J; bases not matched to a gene: 14. Looked up from germline, CDR1 is SGHAT and CDR2 is FQNNGV. The CDR3 sequence: CASSSMTQGTTNTEAFF. The CDR3 coding sequence is TGTGCCAGCAGTTCCATGACACAGGGGACGACGAACACTGAAGCTTTCTTT. The whole variable domain, filled in from reference TRBV11-2 and TRBJ1-1, reads EAGVAQSPRYKIIEKRQSVAFWCNPISGHATLYWYQQILGQGPKLLIQFQNNGVVDDSQLPKDRFSAERLKGVDSTLKIQPAKLEDSAVYLCASSSMTQGTTNTEAFFGQGTRLTVV.

The rearrangement links TRBV19 to TRBJ1-4, with 8 bases fitting TRBD1. Germline loops: CDR1 LNHDA, CDR2 SQIVND (reference sequence). The ends lost 2 bases at V and 4 bases at J; junction bases unmatched: 6. CDR3 size: 16 residues. CDR3 residues: CASSILKGQGNEKLFF. In DNA form, the CDR3 reads TGTGCCAGTAGTATACTGAAAGGACAGGGTAATGAAAAACTGTTTTTT.